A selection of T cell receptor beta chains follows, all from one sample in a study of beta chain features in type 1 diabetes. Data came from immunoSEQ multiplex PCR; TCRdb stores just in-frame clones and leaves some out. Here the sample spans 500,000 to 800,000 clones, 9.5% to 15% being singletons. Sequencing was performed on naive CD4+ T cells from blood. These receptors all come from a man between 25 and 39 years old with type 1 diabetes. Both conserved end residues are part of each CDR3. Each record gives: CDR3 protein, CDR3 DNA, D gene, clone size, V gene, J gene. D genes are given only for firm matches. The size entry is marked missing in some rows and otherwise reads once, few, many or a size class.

CASSHGPRTDTQYF	TGTGCCAGCAGCCATGGGCCTAGGACAGATACGCAGTATTTT	-	few	TRBV28	TRBJ2-3
CASSYNPRNSPLHF	TGTGCCAGCAGTTATAATCCCCGTAATTCACCCCTCCACTTT	-	-	TRBV6-5	TRBJ1-6
CASSDTYEQYF	TGTGCCAGCAGTGACACTTACGAGCAGTACTTC	-	-	TRBV2	TRBJ2-7
CAIDREDGYTF	TGTGCCATCGACAGGGAGGATGGCTACACCTTC	TRBD1	few	TRBV6-6	TRBJ1-2
CSGLGVGAYEQYF	TGCAGCGGGTTAGGAGTAGGGGCCTACGAGCAGTACTTC	-	-	TRBV29-1	TRBJ2-7
CATSRDNVPGASYEQYF	TGTGCCACCAGCAGAGATAATGTGCCAGGGGCAAGTTACGAGCAGTACTTC	-	-	TRBV15	TRBJ2-7
CASSVVHRTSGDAGELFF	TGTGCCAGCAGCGTAGTGCATCGGACTAGCGGGGATGCCGGGGAGCTGTTTTTT	TRBD2	-	TRBV9	TRBJ2-2
CASSGGAAGYTF	TGTGCCAGCTCGGGAGGGGCGGCTGGCTACACCTTC	-	few	TRBV19	TRBJ1-2
CAWSAGTGHEQYF	TGTGCCTGGAGTGCCGGGACAGGACACGAGCAGTACTTC	TRBD1	few	TRBV30	TRBJ2-7
CASSPKVGTSGGFPDTQYF	TGTGCCAGCAGTCCCAAAGTGGGTACTAGCGGCGGGTTTCCAGATACGCAGTATTTT	TRBD2	few	TRBV7-9	TRBJ2-3
CASSQFGQSGNEQFF	TGTGCCAGCAGCCAATTTGGACAGTCGGGCAATGAGCAGTTCTTC	-	few	TRBV14	TRBJ2-1
CASSSVRGATNEKLFF	TGTGCCAGCAGTTCGGTCAGGGGCGCCACTAATGAAAAACTGTTTTTT	-	-	TRBV27	TRBJ1-4
CASSVGGLVGEQFF	TGTGCCAGCAGCGTTGGGGGGCTGGTCGGTGAGCAGTTCTTC	-	-	TRBV9	TRBJ2-1
CASSLVVASRDEQFF	TGCGCCAGCAGCTTGGTGGTGGCCTCCAGGGATGAGCAGTTCTTC	-	-	TRBV5-1	TRBJ2-1
CASSLDFRSYNEQFF	TGTGCCAGCAGTTTGGACTTCCGCTCCTACAATGAGCAGTTCTTC	-	-	TRBV27	TRBJ2-1
CASSYTGKSYEQYF	TGTGCCAGCAGTTACACAGGAAAGTCCTACGAGCAGTACTTC	-	few	TRBV28	TRBJ2-7
CASSGAGYSGTDTQYF	TGTGCCAGCAGCGGAGCAGGGTATTCGGGCACAGATACGCAGTATTTT	-	-	TRBV5-4	TRBJ2-3
CASSRRVDSLFTDTQYF	TGTGCCAGCAGTCGACGAGTGGACTCGCTGTTCACAGATACGCAGTATTTT	-	few	TRBV7-9	TRBJ2-3
CAWRVGPSTTFF	TGTGCCTGGAGAGTGGGTCCATCAACGACGTTTTTT	-	-	TRBV30	TRBJ1-4
CASSLRASTESSYNEQFF	TGCGCCAGCAGCTTGAGAGCTTCGACAGAAAGCTCCTACAATGAGCAGTTCTTC	-	few	TRBV5-1	TRBJ2-1
CASSATGIRTYGYTF	TGTGCCAGCAGTGCCACAGGGATCAGAACCTATGGCTACACCTTC	-	once	TRBV6-1	TRBJ1-2
CASSEGQALTFF	TGTGCCAGCAGTGAGGGACAGGCCCTCACTTTCTTC	TRBD1	few	TRBV2	TRBJ2-1
CASSFSGSPTYEQYF	TGTGCCAGCAGCTTCTCAGGTTCCCCAACCTACGAGCAGTACTTC	-	few	TRBV11-2	TRBJ2-7
CASSSGTYQETQYF	TGTGCCAGCAGTTCCGGGACGTACCAAGAGACCCAGTACTTC	-	-	TRBV2	TRBJ2-5
CAWIGQGNTGELFF	TGTGCCTGGATCGGACAGGGGAACACCGGGGAGCTGTTTTTT	TRBD1	few	TRBV30	TRBJ2-2
CASSPAEPPYEQYF	TGTGCCAGCAGCCCCGCGGAGCCGCCCTACGAGCAGTACTTC	-	few	TRBV7-9	TRBJ2-7
CASSRDRQETQYF	TGTGCCAGCAGCCGGGACAGGCAGGAGACCCAGTACTTC	TRBD1	-	TRBV7-2	TRBJ2-5
CASTRAGGQETQYF	TGTGCCAGCACCCGAGCGGGGGGGCAAGAGACCCAGTACTTC	TRBD2	few	TRBV6-5	TRBJ2-5
CASSVDYGQGPDTQYF	TGTGCCAGCAGCGTAGATTATGGACAGGGGCCAGATACGCAGTATTTT	TRBD1	few	TRBV9	TRBJ2-3